The clone carrying this T cell receptor (beta chain) was seen repeatedly, ten times or more. The data are from a study of patients and donors after allogeneic stem cell transplantation. From the RT-PCR reads, TCRdb called clonotypes with MiXCR, one entry per CDR3 protein. The sample lists about 400,000 distinct CDR3 sequences; 16% were seen once. Per germline, CDR1 DFQATT and CDR2 SNEGSKA (reference sequence). CDR3 size: 12 residues. The V end was cut by 6 bases, the J end by 4 bases, with 12 bases between. This sequence originates from a human donor who was either an allogeneic HSCT recipient or a stem cell or donor lymphocyte infusion donor (not recorded which). It is not recorded whose cells these are; they may come from a transplant donor. The chain uses TRBV20-1 and TRBJ1-2; tentatively, D is TRBD1 (5 bases). Input material: blood, either unsorted or a sorted T cell fraction (not recorded which). CDR3 sequence (DNA): TGCAGTGCGAGATGGGGGGTCTATGGCTACACCTTC. This encodes CSARWGVYGYTF.